These 32 T cell receptor beta chains originate from one sample sequenced in a study of somatic mutations in cytotoxic T cells in rheumatoid arthritis. Repertoires were generated with immunoSEQ multiplex PCR, while TCRdb's copy carries only in-frame clones and drops some. The data contain fewer than 20,000 clones, approximately 69% of them singletons. Sequencing was done on a sample of CD8+ T cells sorted from blood. Source of these receptors: a man between 60 and 75 years old in good health.

V gene TRBV9 combines with J gene TRBJ2-1; 13 bases align to TRBD2. J was trimmed by 4 bases and V by 4 bases; bases with no gene match: 8. The CDR3 covers 17 residues. Germline CDR1 and CDR2: SGDLS and YYNGEE. The CDR3 nucleotides read TGTGCCAGCAGCACCGGGACTAGCGGGATTGGGTACAATGAGCAGTTCTTC. Translating it yields CASSTGTSGIGYNEQFF.

The chain uses TRBV7-8 and TRBJ2-1; 8 nucleotides match TRBD2. The CDR3 spans 13 residues. V dropped 4 bases and J dropped 15; count of bases not matched to a gene: 11. Germline CDR1 SGHVS, CDR2 FQNEAQ. The CDR3 DNA sequence: TGTGCCAGCAGCTACCGGGAGTCGGGACTAGTGTTCTTC. Amino acids: CASSYRESGLVFF.

The chain links TRBV27 to TRBJ1-5; 7 bases line up with TRBD1. The CDR3 consists of 15 residues. CDR1 is MNHEY and CDR2 is SMNVEV in the germline V gene (reference sequence). After removal of 2 bases from V and 4 bases from J, the junction contained 5 bases not matched to a gene. Written as DNA, the CDR3 is TGTGCCAGCAGTTTAGAGGGGGCACCTAATCAGCCCCAGCATTTT. This sequence encodes CASSLEGAPNQPQHF.

The chain uses TRBV6-4 and TRBJ2-1, with 8 bases lining up with TRBD2. Germline lookup yields CDR1 MRHNA and CDR2 SNTAGT. There are 17 residues in the CDR3. V was clipped by 0 bases and J by 6 bases; unmatched bases: 10. The CDR3 DNA reads as TGTGCCAGCAGTGACTCTCGGACTAACAGCGGGGGCAATGAGCAGTTCTTC. Amino acid sequence: CASSDSRTNSGGNEQFF.

CDR3 DNA sequence: TGCGCCAGCAGCCAAGGGCTAGCGGGAGACCCCTCCTACGAGCAGTACTTC. This codes for CASSQGLAGDPSYEQYF. The V gene is TRBV4-3, the J gene TRBJ2-7; 10 bases agree with TRBD2. Germline V lookup: CDR1 LGHNA, CDR2 YSLEER. This CDR3 contains 17 residues. Losses at the gene ends were 1 base for V and 0 bases for J; bases not matched to a gene: 6.

This chain connects TRBV27 to TRBJ2-1, with a possible D match to TRBD1 (5 bases). The CDR3 extends over 14 amino acids. The germline CDR1 and CDR2 sequences are MNHEY and SMNVEV (reference sequence). V lost 5 bases and J 4 bases, leaving 12 bases between the germline ends. CDR3 sequence: CASSQVRGYNEQFF. As DNA, the CDR3 is TGTGCCAGCAGTCAGGTTAGGGGTTACAATGAGCAGTTCTTC.

This sequence joins TRBV6-5 and TRBJ1-1; 7 bases map to TRBD1. J gave up 4 bases and V 2 bases, and 7 bases lay outside the gene matches. This CDR3 has 15 amino acids. The germline CDR1 and CDR2 sequences are MNHEY and SVGAGI. The CDR3 here is CASSYGNRGATEAFF. The CDR3 nucleotides read TGTGCCAGCAGTTACGGGAACAGGGGTGCCACTGAAGCTTTCTTT.

The chain combines TRBV4-3 with TRBJ2-1; D perhaps matches TRBD2 (6 bases). CDR1 and CDR2 from the germline V gene are LGHNA and YSLEER. This CDR3 comprises 16 residues. V lost 0 bases to trimming and J lost 4 bases, with 13 bases between them. This CDR3 reads CASSQDFASVYNEQFF. The CDR3 region has the DNA TGCGCCAGCAGCCAAGATTTTGCTAGCGTATACAATGAGCAGTTCTTC.

There are a few counts of this clone. The chain combines TRBV7-8 with TRBJ2-1, with TRBD1 identical over 8 bases. Germline loops: CDR1 SGHVS, CDR2 FQNEAQ. V lost 1 base and J lost 4; bases outside the gene matches: 3. This CDR3 is built from 15 residues. In DNA, the CDR3 is TGTGCCAGCAGCTTAGGACAGGGGCCGTACAATGAGCAGTTCTTC. Its protein is CASSLGQGPYNEQFF. Supplemented by reference TRBV7-8 and TRBJ2-1, the full variable domain reads GAGVSQSPRYKVAKRGQDVALRCDPISGHVSLFWYQQALGQGPEFLTYFQNEAQLDKSGLPSDRFFAERPEGSVSTLKIQRTQQEDSAVYLCASSLGQGPYNEQFFGPGTRLTVL.

In its sample, this clone was seen once. This chain links TRBV27 with TRBJ2-3; 12 nucleotides align to TRBD2. From germline, CDR1 is MNHEY and CDR2 SMNVEV (reference sequence). J gave up 7 bases and V 4 bases, and 9 bases lay outside the gene matches. The CDR3 sequence is 16 residues long. CDR3 in amino acids: CASSSPTTSGRYTQYF. CDR3 bases: TGTGCCAGCAGTTCCCCGACGACTAGCGGGAGATATACGCAGTATTTT.

The rearrangement links TRBV6-5 to TRBJ1-1, with 7 bases lining up with TRBD1. Per germline, CDR1 MNHEY and CDR2 SVGAGI. With 6 bases clipped from V and 3 bases from J, the junction kept 1 base outside the gene matches. The CDR3 consists of 12 residues. Here the CDR3 reads CASSDRDTEAFF. The CDR3 nucleotides are TGTGCCAGCAGCGACAGGGACACTGAAGCTTTCTTT.

In its sample, this clone was seen a few times. The chain joins TRBV5-1 to TRBJ2-3; D possibly corresponds to TRBD1 (6 bases). Looked up from germline, CDR1 is SGHRS and CDR2 is YFSETQ. The CDR3 has 18 amino acids. V was pared by 0 bases and J by 2 bases, with 19 bases between. The CDR3 sequence: CASSLVQTGRVNTDTQYF. The DNA for the CDR3 is TGCGCCAGCAGCTTGGTCCAGACAGGTAGAGTTAACACAGATACGCAGTATTTT.

The gene calls are TRBV27 and TRBJ2-1; TRBD1 matches at 9 bases. This CDR3 region has 15 residues. Germline V gene sequence: CDR1 MNHEY, CDR2 SMNVEV (reference sequence). With V trimmed by 3 bases and J by 4 bases, 4 bases remained unmatched. The DNA of the CDR3 is TGTGCCAGCAGTTTGGGGACAGGGATATACAATGAGCAGTTCTTC. Translated, it gives CASSLGTGIYNEQFF.

The gene calls are TRBV4-1 and TRBJ1-1; the D gene is possibly TRBD1 (5 bases). V was trimmed by 4 bases and J by 7 bases, leaving 13 bases between them. CDR1 is MGHRA and CDR2 is YSYEKL in the germline V gene. This CDR3 contains 13 residues. The CDR3 nucleotides read TGCGCCAGCAGCCCCCGCCCAGGGCATGAAGCTTTCTTT. This gives the protein CASSPRPGHEAFF.

The chain links TRBV4-3 to TRBJ2-7, with 9 positions matching TRBD2. The CDR3 extends over 16 amino acids. The V gene end was trimmed by 0 bases and the J gene end by 8 bases; junction bases not matched to a gene: 11. Looked up from germline, CDR1 is LGHNA and CDR2 is YSLEER. The CDR3 here is CASSQDRASGTQKQYF. The CDR3 DNA reads TGCGCCAGCAGCCAAGATAGAGCTAGCGGGACACAAAAGCAGTACTTC.

The J gene is TRBJ2-7, the V gene TRBV4-1, with D tentatively TRBD1 (5 bases). The V gene's germline CDR1 is MGHRA and CDR2 YSYEKL. Trimming removed 1 base at V and 7 bases at J, with 17 bases between. This CDR3 comprises 15 residues. The CDR3 DNA reads TGCGCCAGCAGCCAAGGACAGAGTTGGATGGATGAGCAGTACTTC. Protein sequence: CASSQGQSWMDEQYF.

This chain connects TRBV9 to TRBJ2-5; TRBD2 might be the D (5 bases). The germline V and J ends were trimmed by 3 bases and 5 bases, with 17 bases remaining between them. Germline V gene lookup returns CDR1 SGDLS and CDR2 YYNGEE. CDR3 length equals 15 residues. CDR3 protein: CASSASEGLGETQYF. CDR3 DNA: TGTGCCAGCAGCGCTTCCGAGGGTCTTGGGGAGACCCAGTACTTC. Full variable domain (rest looked up from reference TRBV9 and TRBJ2-5): DSGVTQTPKHLITATGQRVTLRCSPRSGDLSVYWYQQSLDQGLQFLIQYYNGEERAKGNILERFSAQQFPDLHSELNLSSLELGDSALYFCASSASEGLGETQYFGPGTRLLVL.

This clone showed up just a few times. The chain uses TRBV5-1 and TRBJ2-7, with 10 bases aligning to TRBD2. Trimming at V came to 0 bases and at J to 3 bases, leaving 3 bases not matched to a gene. Per germline, CDR1 SGHRS and CDR2 YFSETQ. The CDR3 length is 15 residues. CDR3 sequence (DNA): TGCGCCAGCAGCTTGGGGCTAGCGGGAGACTACGAGCAGTACTTC. Protein: CASSLGLAGDYEQYF.

The chain joins TRBV5-1 to TRBJ2-5; possible D gene TRBD2, 6 bases. Trimming left V 4 bases short and J 3 bases short, with 13 bases between. Germline CDR1 is SGHRS and CDR2 is YFSETQ. CDR3 length: 14 amino acids. The CDR3 loop is CASSPGVAEETQYF. CDR3 coding DNA: TGCGCCAGCAGCCCCGGGGTAGCGGAAGAGACCCAGTACTTC.

This rearrangement joins TRBV28 to TRBJ1-3; D not resolved. Germline assignment: CDR1 MDHEN and CDR2 SYDVKM. The V and J ends lost 3 bases and 3 bases respectively, with 9 bases between them. CDR3 length: 14 amino acids. In DNA form, the CDR3 reads TGTGCCAGCAGTTTCAGGAGGTTTGGAAACACCATATATTTT. Protein sequence: CASSFRRFGNTIYF. Drawing the rest from reference TRBV28 and TRBJ1-3, the complete variable domain is DVKVTQSSRYLVKRTGEKVFLECVQDMDHENMFWYRQDPGLGLRLIYFSYDVKMKEKGDIPEGYSVSREKKERFSLILESASTNQTSMYLCASSFRRFGNTIYFGEGSWLTVV.

V is TRBV6-1 and J is TRBJ2-5, with TRBD2 identical over 8 bases. With the DNA end fitting TRBJ2-7 better, the J assignment may be wrong. Germline V CDR1 and CDR2: MNHNS, SASEGT. This CDR3 region has 15 residues. For the CDR3, the DNA is TGTGCCAGCAGTGAACTCGGGAGGGACTTATACGAGCAGTACTTC. It is translated as CASSELGRDLYEQYF.

This sequence joins TRBV6-1 and TRBJ2-1; 7 bases map to TRBD2. Germline V gene sequence: CDR1 MNHNS, CDR2 SASEGT. Trimming at V came to 4 bases and at J to 3 bases, leaving 21 bases not matched to a gene. This CDR3 is 20 amino acids long. The CDR3 nucleotides read TGTGCCAGCAGTGGGATGACGACTAGCTTTAACCCCTCCGACTACAATGAGCAGTTCTTC. This sequence encodes CASSGMTTSFNPSDYNEQFF.

For the CDR3, the DNA is TGTGCCAGCAGTTTATCCGGAGGGGCTGGGGAGACCCAGTACTTC. Protein: CASSLSGGAGETQYF. This chain connects TRBV27 to TRBJ2-5; D might be TRBD2 (6 bases). V gave up 0 bases and J gave up 5 bases, with 13 bases separating them. Germline lookup yields CDR1 MNHEY and CDR2 SMNVEV (reference sequence). The CDR3 spans 15 residues.

CDR3 loop: CASSQAGGLGFEQYF. In DNA, the CDR3 is TGCGCCAGCAGCCAAGCAGGGGGCCTTGGGTTCGAGCAGTACTTC. The V gene is TRBV4-1, the J gene TRBJ2-5; 8 bases align to TRBD1. With the DNA end fitting TRBJ2-7 better, the J assignment may be wrong. The CDR3 spans 15 residues. In germline, CDR1 is MGHRA, CDR2 YSYEKL.

V and J are TRBV27 and TRBJ2-1; 12 bases line up with TRBD1. Germline V CDR1 and CDR2: MNHEY, SMNVEV (reference sequence). V was clipped by 5 bases and J by 7 bases; unmatched bases: 6. This CDR3 spans 15 amino acids. CDR3 loop: CASSPGTGGGNEQFF. As DNA, the CDR3 is TGTGCCAGCAGTCCAGGGACAGGGGGCGGGAATGAGCAGTTCTTC.

The chain carries TRBV19 and TRBJ2-3, with 8 bases matching TRBD2. This CDR3 is 15 amino acids long. CDR1 and CDR2 from the germline V gene are LNHDA and SQIVND (reference sequence). V gave up 1 base and J gave up 3 bases; unmatched junction bases: 3. In DNA, the CDR3 is TGTGCCAGTAGTATAGGTACTAGCGGTACAGATACGCAGTATTTT. This translates into CASSIGTSGTDTQYF.

This chain connects TRBV5-1 to TRBJ2-7; D may be TRBD1 (6 bases). Germline CDR1 and CDR2: SGHRS and YFSETQ. This CDR3 contains 15 residues. Trimming removed 1 base at V and 3 bases at J, with 14 bases between. The CDR3 region is CASSLTGSGDYEQYF. The CDR3 coding sequence is TGCGCCAGCAGCTTGACAGGGTCAGGGGACTACGAGCAGTACTTC.

The V call is TRBV27, the J call TRBJ1-1, with TRBD1 as a possible D gene (5 bases). The CDR3 extends over 14 amino acids. Between the trimmed V and J ends, which lost 5 bases and 1 base, there was a span of 11 bases. The germline CDR1 and CDR2 sequences are MNHEY and SMNVEV (reference sequence). CDR3 nucleotide sequence: TGTGCCAGCAGTCGTACAGGCCCGAACACTGAAGCTTTCTTT. Translated, it gives CASSRTGPNTEAFF.

The rearrangement uses TRBV19 and TRBJ2-5; D is perhaps TRBD1 or TRBD2 (5 bases each). The J call could be wrong; TRBJ2-7 is a better fit for the DNA end. The germline V gene has CDR1 LNHDA and CDR2 SQIVND (reference sequence). The CDR3 consists of 12 residues. In DNA form, the CDR3 reads TGTGCCAGTAGTATGGGTGGGGGCGAGCAGTACTTC. It codes for CASSMGGGEQYF.

V is TRBV19 and J is TRBJ2-1; no clear D gene. V was pared by 5 bases and J by 8 bases, with 4 bases between. Germline lookup yields CDR1 LNHDA and CDR2 SQIVND (reference sequence). CDR3 length: 10 residues. CDR3 DNA: TGTGCCAGTAGTTCTGATGAGCAGTTCTTC. This gives the protein CASSSDEQFF.

V usage is TRBV13 and J usage is TRBJ1-1, with 8 bases fitting TRBD1. Unmatched junction bases numbered 15, after V lost 8 bases and J lost 4 bases. CDR3 size: 16 residues. Germline V lookup: CDR1 PRHDT, CDR2 FYEKMQ (reference sequence). The CDR3 coding sequence is TGTGCCAGCCGGGATCAGGGGGCGGGGTGGGGCACTGAAGCTTTCTTT. This codes for CASRDQGAGWGTEAFF.

Of note for this clone: Its ends do not fully match the called genes, so a read error is possible. The genes are TRBV7-7 and TRBJ2-3; no clear D gene. Germline V gene sequence: CDR1 SSHAT, CDR2 FNYEAQ (reference sequence). This CDR3 has 13 amino acids. CDR3 sequence reads: CASSPISVDTQYF. In DNA form, the CDR3 reads TGTGCTAGCAGCCCCATCTCAGTAGATACGCAGTATTTT.